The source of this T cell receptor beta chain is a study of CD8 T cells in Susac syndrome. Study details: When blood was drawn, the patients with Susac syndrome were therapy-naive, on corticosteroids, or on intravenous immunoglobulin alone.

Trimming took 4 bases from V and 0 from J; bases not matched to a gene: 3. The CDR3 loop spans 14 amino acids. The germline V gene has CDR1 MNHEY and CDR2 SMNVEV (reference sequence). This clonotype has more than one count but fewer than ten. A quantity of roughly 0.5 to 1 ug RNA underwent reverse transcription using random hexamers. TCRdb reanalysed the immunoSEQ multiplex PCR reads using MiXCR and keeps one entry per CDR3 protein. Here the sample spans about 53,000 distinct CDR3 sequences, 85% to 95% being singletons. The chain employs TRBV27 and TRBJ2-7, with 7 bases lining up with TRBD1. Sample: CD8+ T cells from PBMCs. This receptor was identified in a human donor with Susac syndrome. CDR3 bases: TGTGCCAGCAGTTCCCGGGACAGCTCCTACGAGCAGTACTTC. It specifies CASSSRDSSYEQYF.